The 9 T cell receptor beta chains below were found in one sample sequenced in a study of blood T cell repertoires in COVID-19. TCRdb keeps only in-frame clones here, not all; method: immunoSEQ multiplex PCR. Here the sample spans about 230,000 clones, over 85% being singletons. Sequencing was carried out using PBMCs or T cells enriched from blood (not recorded which). Receptors were obtained from a woman in her thirties with acute COVID-19.

This chain links TRBV3-1 (or the pseudogene TRBV3-2) with TRBJ2-6, with 8 bases identical to TRBD1. The J segment lost 1 base and the V segment lost 3 bases, leaving 8 bases of the junction unmatched. The CDR3 consists of 18 residues. Germline-derived CDR1 and CDR2 are LGHDT and YNNKEL (reference sequence). CDR3 residues: CASSHRDRQFSGANVLTF. In DNA, the CDR3 is TGTGCCAGCAGCCACCGGGACAGGCAATTTTCTGGGGCCAACGTCCTGACTTTC.

The J gene is TRBJ1-1, the V gene TRBV6-5, with 8 bases lining up with TRBD1. The ends lost 4 bases at V and 1 base at J; junction bases unmatched: 2. The germline V gene encodes CDR1 MNHEY and CDR2 SVGAGI. CDR3 length: 14 residues. The CDR3 region has the DNA TGTGCCAGCAGTTCAGGACAGGGGAACACTGAAGCTTTCTTT. It yields the protein CASSSGQGNTEAFF.

This chain links TRBV6-2 or TRBV6-3 with TRBJ2-7; 9 nucleotides match TRBD2. The CDR3 contains 20 residues. V lost 0 bases and J lost 7; bases outside the gene matches: 22. Germline V lookup: CDR1 MNHEY, CDR2 SVGEGT. The DNA of the CDR3 is TGTGCCAGCAGTTACTCGCGCCTGGGGCTTAGCGGGGGTCAGAAATCGGAGCAGTACTTC. It translates to CASSYSRLGLSGGQKSEQYF.

This sequence joins TRBV4-1 and TRBJ2-7, with 8 bases fitting TRBD1. The ends lost 3 bases at V and 3 bases at J; junction bases unmatched: 10. CDR3 size: 16 residues. Germline assignment: CDR1 MGHRA and CDR2 YSYEKL. This CDR3 is CASSHTPGQGIYEQYF. CDR3 DNA: TGCGCCAGCAGCCATACCCCCGGACAGGGAATCTACGAGCAGTACTTC.

This chain uses TRBV7-9 with TRBJ1-2; 9 positions agree with TRBD1. V shed 5 bases and J 0 bases; nucleotides not matched to a gene: 16. In germline, CDR1 is SEHNR, CDR2 FQNEAQ (reference sequence). This CDR3 region has 19 residues. CDR3 amino acids: CASSPSSLTGGKTNYGYTF. In nucleotides, the CDR3 is TGTGCCAGCAGCCCGTCATCCTTGACAGGGGGAAAGACTAACTATGGCTACACCTTC.

The V and J genes are TRBV7-2 and TRBJ2-5, with 11 bases matching TRBD2. Germline V gene data show CDR1 as SGHTA and CDR2 as FQGNSA. The V and J ends lost 1 base and 5 bases, in that order; junction bases with no gene match: 12. The CDR3 has 18 amino acids. In nucleotides, the CDR3 is TGTGCCAGCAGCTTAGAGGGAACTACTAGCGGGGGATGGGAGACCCAGTACTTC. This sequence encodes CASSLEGTTSGGWETQYF.

The chain carries TRBV5-1 and TRBJ1-2; possible D gene TRBD1, 6 bases. V was trimmed by 0 bases and J by 3 bases, leaving 6 bases between them. The length of the CDR3 is 13 residues. The germline gives CDR1 SGHRS, CDR2 YFSETQ. CDR3 coding DNA: TGCGCCAGCAGCTTGGACAGGGACTATGGCTACACCTTC. It yields the protein CASSLDRDYGYTF.

This clone appeared a few times. This chain's CDR3 is CASSLESGFNEKLFF. As DNA, the CDR3 is TGCGCCAGCAGCTTGGAGTCGGGATTCAATGAAAAACTGTTTTTT. This chain joins TRBV5-1 and TRBJ1-4; D is ambiguous. Trimming cost V 0 bases and J 5 bases, with 11 bases left between them. In germline, CDR1 is SGHRS, CDR2 YFSETQ. This CDR3 has 15 residues.

The chain couples TRBV2 to TRBJ1-2; TRBD1 matches at 8 bases. From germline, CDR1 is SNHLY and CDR2 FYNNEI. After removal of 4 bases from V and 7 bases from J, the junction contained 11 bases not matched to a gene. This CDR3 region has 15 residues. CDR3 sequence: CASSAAGGGRGGYTF. DNA of the CDR3: TGTGCCAGCAGTGCTGCAGGGGGCGGTCGCGGTGGCTACACCTTC.